This entry lists 12 T cell receptor beta chains sequenced from one sample in a study of shared clonotypes between healthy human individuals. The protocol was immunoSEQ multiplex PCR, while the TCRdb copy is restricted to in-frame clones and leaves out a portion. In the table there are a few million clones, approximately 93% of which are singletons. The material sequenced was naive CD4+ T cells from PBMCs. Subset of the sample: CD45RA+ positively selected. These receptor sequences come from a man aged 18-30 years in good health. Some clones in this sample may be carry-over from other donors' samples.

The chain links TRBV14 to TRBJ2-1; D might be TRBD2 (5 bases). Trimming left V 8 bases short and J 8 bases short, with 10 bases between. CDR1 is SGHDN, CDR2 FVKESK, per germline. The CDR3 length is 11 residues. CDR3 DNA sequence: TGTGCCAGCGGGAGAAAGGATGAGCAGTTCTTC. Protein sequence: CASGRKDEQFF.

This chain connects TRBV25-1 to TRBJ2-7, with D possibly being TRBD1 or TRBD2 (6 bases each). V lost 3 bases, J lost 0 bases, and 12 bases lay in between. The CDR3 extends over 15 amino acids. The V gene's germline CDR1 is MGHDK and CDR2 SYGVNS. The CDR3 nucleotides read TGTGCCAGCAGTGACCCGGGGGCCAGCTCCTACGAGCAGTACTTC. Protein sequence: CASSDPGASSYEQYF.

The chain combines TRBV11-3 with TRBJ2-6; D is uncertain. Per germline, CDR1 SGHNT and CDR2 YENEEA. The CDR3 totals 15 residues. V was shortened by 5 bases and J by 5 bases, with 13 bases between the two germline ends. In nucleotides, the CDR3 is TGTGCCAGCAGCAATCGACAAAGTCGGGCCAACGTCCTGACTTTC. Its translation is CASSNRQSRANVLTF.

V usage is TRBV28 and J usage is TRBJ2-1, with D possibly being TRBD2 (6 bases). In germline, CDR1 is MDHEN, CDR2 SYDVKM. Between the trimmed V and J ends, which lost 3 bases and 0 bases, there was a span of 12 bases. CDR3 size: 16 residues. The CDR3 DNA sequence: TGTGCCAGCAGTTTTACTAGCCGGAGCTCCTACAATGAGCAGTTCTTC. Protein sequence: CASSFTSRSSYNEQFF.

J is TRBJ1-2 and V is TRBV28; 10 nucleotides match TRBD1. Germline lookup yields CDR1 MDHEN and CDR2 SYDVKM. V dropped 2 bases and J dropped 2; count of bases not matched to a gene: 2. The CDR3 is 15 amino acids. CDR3 DNA sequence: TGTGCCAGCAGTTTAAGACAGGGGGCGAACTATGGCTACACCTTC. Translating it yields CASSLRQGANYGYTF.

This chain connects TRBV5-1 to TRBJ2-5; D is unclear. The CDR3 runs 13 residues. Trimming shortened V by 1 base and J by 4 bases, and 8 bases separated the two germline ends. Germline V gene sequence: CDR1 SGHRS, CDR2 YFSETQ. In nucleotides, the CDR3 is TGCGCCAGCAGCTTGATGTCGGGAGAGACCCAGTACTTC. It specifies CASSLMSGETQYF.

On this clone: Other nucleotide sequences from this sample produce the same CDR3. The chain combines TRBV2 with TRBJ2-7, with D possibly matching TRBD2 (6 bases). CDR3 length equals 14 residues. Germline V gene sequence: CDR1 SNHLY, CDR2 FYNNEI. V was pared by 2 bases and J by 0 bases, with 8 bases between. CDR3 residues: CASSETGASYEQYF. The CDR3 nucleotides are TGTGCCAGCAGTGAAACGGGAGCCTCCTACGAGCAGTACTTC.

The chain recombines TRBV28 with TRBJ2-3; possibly TRBD1 for D (5 bases). The CDR3 consists of 16 residues. The germline gives CDR1 MDHEN, CDR2 SYDVKM. The germline V and J ends were trimmed by 5 bases and 0 bases, with 15 bases remaining between them. The CDR3 nucleotides are TGTGCCAGCAGTGGGTCAGGGTTGAGAAGCACAGATACGCAGTATTTT. Translation: CASSGSGLRSTDTQYF.

CDR3 residues: CATTPGTGPFEQYF. CDR3 DNA: TGCGCCACAACCCCCGGGACAGGGCCTTTCGAGCAGTACTTC. This chain connects TRBV5-1 to TRBJ2-7; 9 bases match TRBD1. Germline-derived CDR1 and CDR2 are SGHRS and YFSETQ. V shed 9 bases, J shed 6 bases, and the junction held 13 bases outside the gene matches. The CDR3 sequence is 14 residues long.

This rearrangement joins TRBV6-1 to TRBJ2-3; D unclear. Germline CDR1 MNHNS, CDR2 SASEGT. This CDR3 comprises 13 residues. Trimming took 4 bases from V and 1 from J, leaving 6 bases between them. The CDR3 region has the DNA TGTGCCAGCAGTGCTTTCGGCACAGATACGCAGTATTTT. Its protein is CASSAFGTDTQYF.

The chain employs TRBV4-2 and TRBJ1-2; 8 nucleotides match TRBD1. The germline CDR1 and CDR2 sequences are LGHNA and YNFKEQ. The CDR3 is 16 residues long. V lost 3 bases, J lost 3 bases, and 9 bases stayed unmatched. CDR3 nucleotides: TGTGCCAGCAGCCAGGAGGACCAGGGGGCAGACTATGGCTACACCTTC. It specifies CASSQEDQGADYGYTF.

The gene calls are TRBV4-3 and TRBJ2-2, with a weak D call TRBD2 (5 bases). Trimming pared 1 base from V and 3 bases from J, leaving 12 bases between. The CDR3 runs 16 residues. CDR1 LGHNA and CDR2 YSLEER come from the germline V gene. The CDR3 sequence: CASSQADLGDTGELFF. CDR3 coding DNA: TGCGCCAGCAGCCAAGCGGACCTCGGGGACACCGGGGAGCTGTTTTTT.